This TCR beta chain was sequenced during a study of cytomegalovirus exposure and HLA in healthy donors. Study results and limitations: TCR beta V- and J-gene trimming, according to a later analysis, was linked to a missense DCLRE1C variant. An analysis that was carried out later associated 15,000 to 20,000 TCR beta sequences with HLA alleles at 0.05 false discovery rate.

As concerns this clone: As yet, its antigen is unknown.

The study ran its PCR with 60 Vbeta and 13 Jbeta primers. Profiling relied on immunoSEQ multiplex PCR, and the TCRdb table lists in-frame clones only, not all of them. The sample contains fewer than 110,000 clones, around 78% of which appear only once. The CDR3 sequence is 14 residues long. Germline CDR1 and CDR2: MNHEY and SMNVEV (reference sequence). V shed 8 bases and J 4 bases; nucleotides not matched to a gene: 7. This chain uses TRBV27 with TRBJ1-5; 8 bases are a match to TRBD1. The origin of this receptor is a man in his thirties or forties in good health and CMV-seronegative. Input material: PBMCs. The CDR3 spells CASGTGGANQPQHF. The CDR3 DNA reads TGTGCCAGCGGTACAGGGGGGGCTAATCAGCCCCAGCATTTT.